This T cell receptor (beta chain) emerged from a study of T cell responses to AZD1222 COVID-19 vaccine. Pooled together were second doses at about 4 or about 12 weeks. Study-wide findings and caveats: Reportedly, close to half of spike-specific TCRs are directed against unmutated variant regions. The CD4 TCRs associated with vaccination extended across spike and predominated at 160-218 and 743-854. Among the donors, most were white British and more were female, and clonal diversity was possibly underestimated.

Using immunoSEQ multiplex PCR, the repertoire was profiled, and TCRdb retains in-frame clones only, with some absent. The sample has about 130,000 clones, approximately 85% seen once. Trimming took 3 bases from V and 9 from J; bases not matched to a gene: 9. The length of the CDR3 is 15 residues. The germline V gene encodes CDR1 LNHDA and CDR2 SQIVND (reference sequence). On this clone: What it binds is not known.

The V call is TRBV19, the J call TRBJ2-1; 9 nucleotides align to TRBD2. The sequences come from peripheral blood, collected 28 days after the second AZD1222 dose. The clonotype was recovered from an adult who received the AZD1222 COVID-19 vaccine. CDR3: CASSMMASGKGEQFF. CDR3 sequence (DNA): TGTGCCAGTAGTATGATGGCTAGCGGGAAGGGTGAGCAGTTCTTC.